The text below deals with one TCR beta chain. The antigen is unknown. For the second PCR, which ran for about 7 to 11 cycles, a sample-barcoded 5' primer and a J-beta primer mix were used. TCRdb recomputed calls from the 5' RACE reads with MiXCR, one row per CDR3 protein. Seen here are hundreds of thousands of distinct CDR3 sequences, under 40% observed once, and the top ten hold 13%. V lost 2 bases to trimming and J lost 1 base, with 6 bases between them. CDR1 SGHTA and CDR2 FQGNSA come from the germline V gene. The CDR3 sequence is 15 residues long. This sample stems from a study of blood T cells in healthy people across ages. Notes on the study in general: TCR beta diversity was tightly associated with the proportion of naive T cells.

The rearrangement links TRBV7-2 to TRBJ2-6; D gene unclear. The sequenced sample was blood. This TCR came from a man aged 18 to 30 in good health. The CDR3 region is CASSLFSSGANVLTF. CDR3 coding DNA: TGTGCCAGCAGCTTATTTAGTTCTGGGGCCAACGTCCTGACTTTC.